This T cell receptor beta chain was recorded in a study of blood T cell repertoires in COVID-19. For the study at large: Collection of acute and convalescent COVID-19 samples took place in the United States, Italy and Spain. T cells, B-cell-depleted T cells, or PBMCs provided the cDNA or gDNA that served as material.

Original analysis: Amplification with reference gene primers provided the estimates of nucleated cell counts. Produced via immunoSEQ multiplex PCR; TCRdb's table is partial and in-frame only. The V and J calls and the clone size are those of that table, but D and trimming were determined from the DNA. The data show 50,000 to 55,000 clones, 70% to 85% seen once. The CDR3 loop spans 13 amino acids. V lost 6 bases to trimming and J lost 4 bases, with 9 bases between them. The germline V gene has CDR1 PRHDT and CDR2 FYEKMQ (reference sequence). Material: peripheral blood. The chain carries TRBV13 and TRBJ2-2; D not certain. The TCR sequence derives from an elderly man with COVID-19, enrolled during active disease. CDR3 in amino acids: CASSLEGTGELFF. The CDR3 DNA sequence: TGTGCCAGCAGTCTAGAAGGCACCGGGGAGCTGTTTTTT.